These 2 T cell receptor beta chains share one sample of origin, sequenced in a study of blood T cells in healthy people across ages. Combining a sample-barcoded 5' primer with a J-beta primer mix, a second PCR ran for 7 to 11 cycles. A single record per CDR3 protein comes from TCRdb applying MiXCR to the 5' RACE reads. This sample has 1.5 million to 2 million distinct CDR3 sequences, with about 35% found just once. Input material: blood. These receptors originate from a woman aged 25-40 years in good health.

The rearrangement joins TRBV6-2 or TRBV6-3 to TRBJ1-2; 8 bases line up with TRBD1. Germline trimming cut 6 bases from V and 4 bases from J; bases unmatched to any gene: 4. The CDR3 runs 13 residues. Germline CDR1 reads MNHEY; CDR2 reads SVGEGT. In DNA, the CDR3 is TGTGCCAGCAGCAGGGGGCAGATCTATGGCTACACCTTC. It translates to CASSRGQIYGYTF.

A few counts support this clonotype. The chain links TRBV5-1 to TRBJ2-1, with 10 nucleotides matching TRBD2. Trimming at V came to 0 bases and at J to 8 bases, leaving 11 bases not matched to a gene. CDR3 size: 17 residues. CDR1 and CDR2 (germline): SGHRS, YFSETQ. CDR3 DNA sequence: TGCGCCAGCAGCTTGGCCACTAGGGCTAGCGGGAGTGATGAGCAGTTCTTC. Translated, it gives CASSLATRASGSDEQFF.